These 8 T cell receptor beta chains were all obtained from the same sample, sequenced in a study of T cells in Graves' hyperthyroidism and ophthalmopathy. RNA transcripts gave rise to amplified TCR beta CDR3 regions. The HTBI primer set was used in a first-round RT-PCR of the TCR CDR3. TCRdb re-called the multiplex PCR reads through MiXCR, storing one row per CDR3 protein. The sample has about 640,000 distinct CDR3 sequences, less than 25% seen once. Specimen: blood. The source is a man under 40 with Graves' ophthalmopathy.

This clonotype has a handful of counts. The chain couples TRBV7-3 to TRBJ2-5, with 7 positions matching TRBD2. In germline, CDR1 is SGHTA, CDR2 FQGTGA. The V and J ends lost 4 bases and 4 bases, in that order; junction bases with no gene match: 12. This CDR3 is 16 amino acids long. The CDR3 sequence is CASSSNRAGLLETQYF. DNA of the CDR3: TGTGCCAGCAGCTCCAATCGGGCGGGACTATTAGAGACCCAGTACTTC.

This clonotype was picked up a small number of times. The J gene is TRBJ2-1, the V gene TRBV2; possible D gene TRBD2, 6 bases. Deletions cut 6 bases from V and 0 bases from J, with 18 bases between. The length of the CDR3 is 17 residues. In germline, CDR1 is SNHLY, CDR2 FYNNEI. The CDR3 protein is CASRSKGLAISYNEQFF. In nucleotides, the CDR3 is TGTGCCAGCAGGAGCAAGGGACTGGCGATCTCCTACAATGAGCAGTTCTTC.

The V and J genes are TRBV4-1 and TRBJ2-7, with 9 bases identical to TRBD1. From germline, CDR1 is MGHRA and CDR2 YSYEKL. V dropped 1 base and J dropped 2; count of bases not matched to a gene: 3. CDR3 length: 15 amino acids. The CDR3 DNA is TGCGCCAGCAGCCAAGCATGGACAGGGGCCTACGAGCAGTACTTC. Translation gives CASSQAWTGAYEQYF.

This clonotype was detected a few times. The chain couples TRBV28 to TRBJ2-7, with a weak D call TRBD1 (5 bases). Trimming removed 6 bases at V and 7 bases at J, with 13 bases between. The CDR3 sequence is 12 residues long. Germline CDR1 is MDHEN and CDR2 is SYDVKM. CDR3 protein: CASSVQVREQYF. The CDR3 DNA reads TGTGCCAGCAGCGTACAGGTCAGAGAGCAGTACTTC.

The CDR3: CASTSRAVGLGTQYF. The CDR3 DNA reads TGTGCCAGCACCTCAAGGGCAGTCGGTTTGGGGACCCAGTACTTC. The rearrangement joins TRBV28 to TRBJ2-5; D gene ambiguous. This CDR3 is 15 amino acids long. CDR1 and CDR2 (germline): MDHEN, SYDVKM. The V end lost 7 bases, the J end lost 7 bases, and 22 bases lay between the germline ends.

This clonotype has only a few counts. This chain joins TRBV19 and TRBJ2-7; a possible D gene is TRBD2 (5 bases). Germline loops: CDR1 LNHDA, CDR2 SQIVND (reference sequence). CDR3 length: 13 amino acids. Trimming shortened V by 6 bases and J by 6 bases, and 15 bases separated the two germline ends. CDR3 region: CASSPSSSGEQYF. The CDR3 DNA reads TGTGCCAGTAGCCCCTCTAGCTCCGGCGAGCAGTACTTC.

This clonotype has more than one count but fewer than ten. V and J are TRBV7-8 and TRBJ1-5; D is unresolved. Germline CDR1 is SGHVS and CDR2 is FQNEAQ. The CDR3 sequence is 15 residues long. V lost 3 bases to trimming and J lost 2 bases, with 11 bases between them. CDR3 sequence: CASSLEGSRNQPQHF. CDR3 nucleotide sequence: TGTGCCAGCAGCTTGGAGGGCAGTCGCAATCAGCCCCAGCATTTT.

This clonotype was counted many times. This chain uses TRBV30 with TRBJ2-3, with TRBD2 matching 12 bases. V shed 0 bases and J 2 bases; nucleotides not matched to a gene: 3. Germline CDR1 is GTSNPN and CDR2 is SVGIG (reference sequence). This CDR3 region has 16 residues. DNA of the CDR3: TGTGCCTGGAGTGTACCTAGCGGGAGGGCCACAGATACGCAGTATTTT. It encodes CAWSVPSGRATDTQYF. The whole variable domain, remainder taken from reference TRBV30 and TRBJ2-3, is SQTIHQWPATLVQPVGSPLSLECTVEGTSNPNLYWYRQAAGRGLQLLFYSVGIGQISSEVPQNLSASRPQDRQFILSSKKLLLSDSGFYLCAWSVPSGRATDTQYFGPGTRLTVL.